The T cell receptor beta chain under discussion was sequenced for a study of identical twins. Study-wide points: Cross-sectional statistics underpinned the conclusions; the same donors were not followed. The study found excess low generation probability among twin-shared out-of-frame alpha sequences. While abundant cord blood beta clonotypes carried fewer insertions, memory repertoires showed no such pattern. Models predicted too little out-of-frame TCR alpha sharing in monozygotic twins.

Looked up from germline, CDR1 is KGHSH and CDR2 is LQKENI. V gave up 5 bases and J gave up 4 bases; unmatched junction bases: 14. This CDR3 spans 17 amino acids. One entry per CDR3 protein results from TCRdb running MiXCR on the 5' RACE reads. The table includes about 340,000 distinct CDR3 sequences, 9% detected once. This clonotype was seen more than once but under ten times. Its antigen remains unknown. This sequence was found in a woman aged 45-65 years in good health. The V and J genes are TRBV18 and TRBJ2-1, with 7 bases matching TRBD2. Sequencing was performed on naive T cells sorted from blood. This CDR3 is CASSNSRGRADYNEQFF. CDR3 DNA: TGTGCCAGCTCAAACTCCAGAGGGAGGGCCGATTACAATGAGCAGTTCTTC.